The following is a TCR beta chain sequence with its context. The junction departs from germline at one end; a sequencing error may be responsible. Other DNA variants within this sample encode the same CDR3. PCR used 60 Vbeta primers and 13 Jbeta primers. Sequenced by immunoSEQ multiplex PCR; TCRdb stores in-frame clones only, minus some. The sample records some 110,000 clones, roughly 80% being singletons. The entry originates in a study of cytomegalovirus exposure and HLA in healthy donors. CDR1 is MGHRA and CDR2 is YSYEKL in the germline V gene. There are 17 residues in the CDR3. V is TRBV4-1 and J is TRBJ2-2; the match to TRBD1 covers 7 bases. This TCR derives from a man aged 25 to 40 in good health and CMV-seropositive. The sequencing input was PBMCs. This chain's CDR3 is CASSQGDGDSNTGELFF. The CDR3, as DNA: TGCGCCAGTAGCCAGGGGGATGGGGACAGTAACACCGGGGAGCTGTTTTTT.